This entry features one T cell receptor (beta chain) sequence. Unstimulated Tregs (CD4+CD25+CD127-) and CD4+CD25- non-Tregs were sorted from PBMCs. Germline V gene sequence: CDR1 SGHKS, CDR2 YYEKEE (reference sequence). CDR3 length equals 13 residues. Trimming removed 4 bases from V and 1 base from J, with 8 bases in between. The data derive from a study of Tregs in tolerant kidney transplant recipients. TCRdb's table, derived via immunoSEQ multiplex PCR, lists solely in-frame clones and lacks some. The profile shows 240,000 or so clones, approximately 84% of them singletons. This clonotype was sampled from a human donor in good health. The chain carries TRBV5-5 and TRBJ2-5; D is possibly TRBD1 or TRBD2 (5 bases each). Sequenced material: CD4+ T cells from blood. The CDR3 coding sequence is TGTGCCAGCAGCCGGGACCGCCAAGAGACCCAGTACTTC. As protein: CASSRDRQETQYF.